This T cell receptor (beta chain) was obtained from a study of control samples from healthy donors and cancer patients. Germline V lookup: CDR1 GTSNPN, CDR2 SVGIG (reference sequence). Trimming took 0 bases from V and 4 from J, leaving 15 bases between them. The CDR3 has 15 residues. Clones were sequenced by immunoSEQ multiplex PCR, and TCRdb holds only the in-frame ones, with some missing. The sample lists 60,000 to 95,000 clones, about nine tenths occurring once. Sequencing used PBMCs. The TCR originated in a woman aged 50 to 60 with colorectal cancer. The rearrangement joins TRBV30 to TRBJ1-2; D may be TRBD1 (5 bases). The CDR3 is CAWSVDSLGLYGYTF. CDR3 coding DNA: TGTGCCTGGAGTGTCGACAGTTTGGGCCTCTATGGCTACACCTTC.